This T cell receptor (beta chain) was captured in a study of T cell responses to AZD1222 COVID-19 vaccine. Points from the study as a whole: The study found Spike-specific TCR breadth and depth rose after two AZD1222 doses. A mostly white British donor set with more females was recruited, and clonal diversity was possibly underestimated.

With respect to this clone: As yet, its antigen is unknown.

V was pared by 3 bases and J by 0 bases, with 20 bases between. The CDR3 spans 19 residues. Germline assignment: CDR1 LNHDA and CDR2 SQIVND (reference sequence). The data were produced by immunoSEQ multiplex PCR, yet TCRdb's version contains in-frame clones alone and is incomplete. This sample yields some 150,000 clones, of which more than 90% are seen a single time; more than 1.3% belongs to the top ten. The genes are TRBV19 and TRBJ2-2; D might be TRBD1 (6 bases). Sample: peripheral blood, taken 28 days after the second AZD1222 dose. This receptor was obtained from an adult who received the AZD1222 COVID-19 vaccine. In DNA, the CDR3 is TGTGCCAGTAGTATTGCCCGTTTGGGGGCCAGCTCGAACACCGGGGAGCTGTTTTTT. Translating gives CASSIARLGASSNTGELFF.